One and the same sample provided the 28 T cell receptor beta chains below, sequenced in a study of persistence of HIV-infected CD4 T cells. The antigens of these receptors remain unknown. Sequencing used immunoSEQ version 4 in survey mode. Assay: immunoSEQ multiplex PCR; the TCRdb copy retains only in-frame clones and omits some. The sample has roughly 43,000 clones, approximately 93% seen once. Anti-CD3/anti-CD28 beads served as a nonspecific positive control stimulus. Responding CD4+ T cells were sorted by upregulation of both CD40 ligand and CD69. This sample comprised CD4+ T cells sorted from PBMCs after approximately 18-hour stimulation, obtained from a patient who received antiretroviral therapy. The receptor set was obtained from an adult man with HIV who was CMV-seropositive.

The J gene is TRBJ1-5, the V gene TRBV6-6, with D tentatively TRBD1 (5 bases). This CDR3 contains 14 residues. Trimming stripped 2 bases from V and 5 bases from J, with 10 bases between. CDR1 and CDR2 (germline): MNHNY, SVGAGI (reference sequence). The CDR3 DNA sequence: TGTGCCAGCAGTTACCTCCTGACAGATCAGCCCCAGCATTTT. This gives the protein CASSYLLTDQPQHF.

The chain has TRBV18 and TRBJ1-2, with TRBD1 as a possible D gene (6 bases). V was trimmed by 6 bases and J by 7 bases, leaving 24 bases between them. Germline CDR1 KGHSH, CDR2 LQKENI. The length of the CDR3 is 16 residues. The CDR3 nucleotides are TGTGCCAGCTCCACCTTGGCCCTGGGGGGGGCCGGTGGCTACACCTTC. The encoded protein is CASSTLALGGAGGYTF.

The V and J genes are TRBV7-3 and TRBJ1-5, with unresolved D. Germline V gives CDR1 SGHTA, CDR2 FQGTGA. This CDR3 spans 13 amino acids. Trimming cost V 3 bases and J 7 bases, with 10 bases left between them. CDR3 in amino acids: CASSFGMRQPQHF. CDR3 sequence (DNA): TGTGCCAGCAGCTTCGGGATGAGGCAGCCCCAGCATTTT.

This chain joins TRBV7-9 and TRBJ2-3; a weak D match, TRBD2 (5 bases). The CDR3 length is 16 residues. Germline CDR1 SEHNR, CDR2 FQNEAQ (reference sequence). The V gene lost 8 bases and the J gene lost 1 base, with 19 bases spanning the gap. CDR3 coding DNA: TGTGCCAGCCAGCCTCCCCCTATGAGGGGCACAGATACGCAGTATTTT. Translated, it gives CASQPPPMRGTDTQYF. Supplemented by reference TRBV7-9 and TRBJ2-3, the full variable domain reads DTGVSQNPRHKITKRGQNVTFRCDPISEHNRLYWYRQTLGQGPEFLTYFQNEAQLEKSRLLSDRFSAERPKGSFSTLEIQRTEQGDSAMYLCASQPPPMRGTDTQYFGPGTRLTVL.

The CDR3 reads CASISGGTLASDTQYF. The CDR3 DNA reads TGCGCCAGCATCAGTGGGGGGACGCTAGCGTCAGATACGCAGTATTTT. This sequence joins TRBV5-1 and TRBJ2-3, with D possibly TRBD2 on 6 matching bases. The CDR3 totals 16 residues. The V end was cut by 6 bases, the J end by 4 bases, with 21 bases between. Germline V gene data show CDR1 as SGHRS and CDR2 as YFSETQ.

The CDR3 DNA sequence: TGTGCCACCAGCAGAGTCGGGGAAACCTACGAGCAGTACTTC. Encoded protein: CATSRVGETYEQYF. V usage is TRBV15 and J usage is TRBJ2-7; maybe TRBD2 (5 bases). CDR3 length: 14 residues. The germline gives CDR1 LNHNV, CDR2 YYDKDF (reference sequence). V dropped 1 base and J dropped 2 bases, with 9 bases sitting between them.

The sample holds one count of this clone. V usage is TRBV18 and J usage is TRBJ1-6, with 9 bases lining up with TRBD1. This CDR3 is 14 amino acids long. Trimming cost V 5 bases and J 8 bases; bases outside gene matches: 4. The germline CDR1 and CDR2 sequences are KGHSH and LQKENI. The CDR3 protein is CASSSDRGDSPLHF. In nucleotides, the CDR3 is TGTGCCAGCTCATCGGACAGGGGAGATTCACCCCTCCACTTT.

The rearrangement links TRBV28 to TRBJ2-7, with a possible D match to TRBD2 (6 bases). CDR1 is MDHEN and CDR2 is SYDVKM in the germline V gene. This CDR3 comprises 14 residues. V was cut by 2 bases and J by 0 bases, with 8 bases left in between. CDR3 amino acids: CASSLMGGSYEQYF. The CDR3 coding sequence is TGTGCCAGCAGTTTAATGGGGGGCTCCTACGAGCAGTACTTC. Combining the CDR3 with reference TRBV28 and TRBJ2-7 gives the whole variable domain DVKVTQSSRYLVKRTGEKVFLECVQDMDHENMFWYRQDPGLGLRLIYFSYDVKMKEKGDIPEGYSVSREKKERFSLILESASTNQTSMYLCASSLMGGSYEQYFGPGTRLTVT.

This chain's CDR3 is CASSLVGRPDTQYF. CDR3 nucleotides: TGTGCCAGCAGCTTGGTGGGACGGCCAGATACGCAGTATTTT. The J gene is TRBJ2-3, the V gene TRBV5-4; D assignment may be TRBD1 or TRBD2 (5 bases each). Trimming removed 0 bases at V and 4 bases at J, with 9 bases between. Germline assignment: CDR1 SGHNT and CDR2 YYREEE (reference sequence). The CDR3 runs 14 residues.

The chain has TRBV15 and TRBJ1-1; no clear D gene. Trimming left V 0 bases short and J 4 bases short, with 9 bases between. This CDR3 has 14 amino acids. Germline-derived CDR1 and CDR2 are LNHNV and YYDKDF (reference sequence). CDR3 residues: CATSRDRRFTEAFF. The CDR3 region has the DNA TGTGCCACCAGCAGAGACAGGAGGTTCACTGAAGCTTTCTTT.

J is TRBJ2-7 and V is TRBV9; D perhaps matches TRBD2 (5 bases). The germline V and J ends were trimmed by 2 bases and 5 bases, with 11 bases remaining between them. This CDR3 region has 13 residues. Germline CDR1 is SGDLS and CDR2 is YYNGEE. CDR3 sequence (DNA): TGTGCCAGCAGCGTTATCAACGGGGACGAGCAGTACTTC. Its translation: CASSVINGDEQYF.

The chain combines TRBV9 with TRBJ2-7, with 8 bases that match TRBD2. Germline V gives CDR1 SGDLS, CDR2 YYNGEE. CDR3 length: 15 amino acids. V was pared by 0 bases and J by 2 bases, with 4 bases of the junction left unmatched. DNA for the CDR3: TGTGCCAGCAGCGTAGCCGACGGGGGGGCCTACGAGCAGTACTTC. Translation: CASSVADGGAYEQYF.

This chain connects TRBV5-1 to TRBJ1-2, with D possibly TRBD1 on 5 matching bases. Trimming stripped 0 bases from V and 2 bases from J, with 8 bases between. Germline V gives CDR1 SGHRS, CDR2 YFSETQ. The CDR3 is 14 amino acids. CDR3 DNA: TGCGCCAGCAGCTTGGCCAGACAGAACTATGGCTACACCTTC. It specifies CASSLARQNYGYTF.

This clone was seen a single time. This chain uses TRBV7-3 with TRBJ2-6; 11 bases are shared with TRBD1. The J segment lost 1 base and the V segment lost 2 bases, leaving 4 bases of the junction unmatched. From germline, CDR1 is SGHTA and CDR2 FQGTGA. The CDR3 covers 18 residues. CDR3 protein: CASSLADRGRSGANVLTF. The CDR3 coding sequence is TGTGCCAGCAGCTTAGCGGACAGGGGGCGATCTGGGGCCAACGTCCTGACTTTC.

The DNA of the CDR3 is TGTGCCAGCAGCGTAGCTGTAGCTAGTCGACTGGATACGCAGTATTTT. It yields the protein CASSVAVASRLDTQYF. The gene calls are TRBV9 and TRBJ2-3; D ambiguous. The CDR3 extends over 16 amino acids. Looked up from germline, CDR1 is SGDLS and CDR2 is YYNGEE. Trimming cost V 0 bases and J 6 bases, with 17 bases left between them.

The V and J genes are TRBV7-9 and TRBJ1-1; the D is unclear. V gave up 5 bases and J gave up 10 bases, with 20 bases separating them. Germline V gene data show CDR1 as SEHNR and CDR2 as FQNEAQ (reference sequence). The CDR3 spans 14 residues. CDR3 protein: CASSPGQMSSPAFF. The CDR3, as DNA: TGTGCCAGCAGCCCAGGTCAGATGTCTAGTCCAGCTTTCTTT.

The chain employs TRBV5-5 and TRBJ2-7, with TRBD1 matching 10 bases. Germline CDR1 is SGHKS and CDR2 is YYEKEE (reference sequence). Unmatched junction bases numbered 7, after V lost 4 bases and J lost 0 bases. The length of the CDR3 is 16 residues. Here the CDR3 DNA reads TGTGCCAGCAGCAGACCGGGACAGGGGATCTCCTACGAGCAGTACTTC. Residues: CASSRPGQGISYEQYF. Using reference TRBV5-5 and TRBJ2-7 for the parts outside the CDR3, the full variable domain is DAGVTQSPTHLIKTRGQQVTLRCSPISGHKSVSWYQQVLGQGPQFIFQYYEKEERGRGNFPDRFSARQFPNYSSELNVNALLLGDSALYLCASSRPGQGISYEQYFGPGTRLTVT.

This rearrangement joins TRBV7-2 to TRBJ2-3; the D gene could be TRBD1 or TRBD2 (6 bases each). This CDR3 contains 18 residues. The V gene lost 1 base and the J gene lost 1 base, with 18 bases spanning the gap. Germline V lookup: CDR1 SGHTA, CDR2 FQGNSA. This CDR3 reads CASSLEPTDGGRTDTQYF. CDR3 nucleotides: TGTGCCAGCAGCTTAGAGCCGACCGACGGGGGCCGCACAGATACGCAGTATTTT. Complete variable domain (other parts from reference TRBV7-2 and TRBJ2-3): GAGVSQSPSNKVTEKGKDVELRCDPISGHTALYWYRQSLGQGLEFLIYFQGNSAPDKSGLPSDRFSAERTGGSVSTLTIQRTQQEDSAVYLCASSLEPTDGGRTDTQYFGPGTRLTVL.

The chain employs TRBV6-1 and TRBJ2-3, with D perhaps matching TRBD1 (6 bases). CDR1 is MNHNS, CDR2 SASEGT, per germline. The CDR3 covers 14 residues. Trimming shortened V by 3 bases and J by 6 bases, and 13 bases separated the two germline ends. The CDR3 DNA reads TGTGCCAGCAGTGAGAGGGGGTGGGGCGATACGCAGTATTTT. Translating it yields CASSERGWGDTQYF.

The chain combines TRBV5-1 with TRBJ1-2; perhaps TRBD1 as D (6 bases). The CDR3 spans 15 residues. V was shortened by 0 bases and J by 5 bases, with 14 bases between the two germline ends. Germline V lookup: CDR1 SGHRS, CDR2 YFSETQ. Here the CDR3 reads CASSLDGQRSYGYTF. The CDR3 coding sequence is TGCGCCAGCAGCTTGGACGGACAGAGAAGTTATGGCTACACCTTC.

The chain carries TRBV3-1 (or the pseudogene TRBV3-2) and TRBJ2-7, with TRBD2 as a possible D gene (5 bases). This CDR3 spans 13 amino acids. Germline values: CDR1 LGHDT, CDR2 YNNKEL (reference sequence). The V end was cut by 1 base, the J end by 4 bases, with 8 bases between. The CDR3 protein is CASSQVEGYEQYF. The CDR3 DNA sequence: TGTGCCAGCAGCCAAGTCGAGGGTTACGAGCAGTACTTC.

The chain couples TRBV2 to TRBJ2-3; 11 bases are shared with TRBD2. V shed 4 bases and J 5 bases; nucleotides not matched to a gene: 8. The germline V gene has CDR1 SNHLY and CDR2 FYNNEI. The CDR3 totals 16 residues. The CDR3 spells CASSAGIAGGIDTQYF. The CDR3 DNA is TGTGCCAGCAGTGCCGGCATAGCGGGGGGGATAGATACGCAGTATTTT.

The chain recombines TRBV9 with TRBJ2-7; 10 bases line up with TRBD1. CDR1 is SGDLS, CDR2 YYNGEE, per germline. The CDR3 runs 15 residues. V trimming: 4 bases; J trimming: 3 bases; junction bases outside the gene matches: 7. Here the CDR3 DNA reads TGTGCCAGCAGCCGAACCGGACAGGGGGGCTACGAGCAGTACTTC. It encodes CASSRTGQGGYEQYF.

This chain uses TRBV5-6 with TRBJ2-1; no clear D gene. Germline CDR1 SGHDT, CDR2 YYEEEE. The length of the CDR3 is 12 residues. Trimming pared 4 bases from V and 10 bases from J, leaving 12 bases between. Written as DNA, the CDR3 is TGTGCCAGCAGCGCCGCTTTTAAAGAGCAGTTCTTC. Translating it yields CASSAAFKEQFF. The full variable domain, with the rest looked up from reference TRBV5-6 and TRBJ2-1, is DAGVTQSPTHLIKTRGQQVTLRCSPKSGHDTVSWYQQALGQGPQFIFQYYEEEERQRGNFPDRFSGHQFPNYSSELNVNALLLGDSALYLCASSAAFKEQFFGPGTRLTVL.

The chain combines TRBV10-1 with TRBJ2-2; D is unclear. The CDR3 consists of 15 residues. V was shortened by 4 bases and J by 4 bases, with 13 bases between the two germline ends. From germline, CDR1 is WNHNN and CDR2 SYGVQD (reference sequence). CDR3 nucleotide sequence: TGCGCCAGCAGTGCCCTTTTCGGCGGCACCGGGGAGCTGTTTTTT. Encoded protein: CASSALFGGTGELFF.

The CDR3 DNA reads as TGTGCCAGTACACAGGGTATGAACACTGAAGCTTTCTTT. This translates into CASTQGMNTEAFF. The chain joins TRBV6-5 to TRBJ1-1; D is perhaps TRBD1 (6 bases). The germline V and J ends were trimmed by 9 bases and 0 bases, with 11 bases remaining between them. The length of the CDR3 is 13 residues. CDR1 MNHEY and CDR2 SVGAGI come from the germline V gene.

V usage is TRBV3-1 (or the pseudogene TRBV3-2) and J usage is TRBJ1-4; D might be TRBD1 (6 bases). The CDR3 contains 17 residues. From germline, CDR1 is LGHDT and CDR2 YNNKEL (reference sequence). Trimming took 0 bases from V and 8 from J, leaving 19 bases between them. The CDR3 sequence: CASSQDRPAGVGEKLFF. CDR3 nucleotide sequence: TGTGCCAGCAGCCAAGATCGGCCGGCAGGGGTAGGGGAAAAACTGTTTTTT.

This chain links TRBV15 with TRBJ1-1; no firm D call. This CDR3 is 15 amino acids long. The V gene lost 3 bases and the J gene lost 3 bases, with 14 bases spanning the gap. Germline CDR1 reads LNHNV; CDR2 reads YYDKDF (reference sequence). The CDR3 DNA is TGTGCCACCAGCAGGAAGCCCCTAGAGGACACTGAAGCTTTCTTT. This gives the protein CATSRKPLEDTEAFF. Based on the CDR3 plus reference TRBV15 and TRBJ1-1, the full variable domain is DAMVIQNPRYQVTQFGKPVTLSCSQTLNHNVMYWYQQKSSQAPKLLFHYYDKDFNNEADTPDNFQSRRPNTSFCFLDIRSPGLGDTAMYLCATSRKPLEDTEAFFGQGTRLTVV.